The 17 T cell receptor beta chains reported below all come from one sample, sequenced in a study of blood T cell repertoires in COVID-19. Only in-frame clones appear in the TCRdb table, and some are missing; sequencing was by immunoSEQ multiplex PCR. Here the sample spans 15,000 to 20,000 clones, around 80% being singletons. The sequenced sample consisted of peripheral blood. These receptors came from a man aged 35-49 years with active or convalescent COVID-19.

The chain has TRBV15 and TRBJ1-2; D is possibly TRBD1 (6 bases). Germline CDR1 is LNHNV and CDR2 is YYDKDF (reference sequence). The CDR3 sequence is 15 residues long. V was cut by 0 bases and J by 5 bases, with 13 bases left in between. CDR3 nucleotide sequence: TGTGCCACCAGCAGAGATTGGGGGGGCGGGTATGGCTACACCTTC. Encoded protein: CATSRDWGGGYGYTF.

V is TRBV7-6 and J is TRBJ1-2; 7 nucleotides match TRBD1. The CDR3 extends over 13 amino acids. V trimming: 1 base; J trimming: 6 bases; junction bases outside the gene matches: 2. Looked up from germline, CDR1 is SGHVS and CDR2 is FNYEAQ. CDR3 residues: CASSLEGANGYTF. CDR3 DNA sequence: TGTGCCAGCAGCTTAGAGGGGGCCAATGGCTACACCTTC.

This chain links TRBV27 with TRBJ1-1; D is perhaps TRBD1 (5 bases). Trimming left V 6 bases short and J 7 bases short, with 18 bases between. CDR1 is MNHEY, CDR2 SMNVEV, per germline (reference sequence). The CDR3 extends over 14 amino acids. The DNA for the CDR3 is TGTGCCAGCAGCCCCGGGAGGGGTGGGGATGAAGCTTTCTTT. Translated: CASSPGRGGDEAFF.

This clone was detected only a few times. The rearrangement joins TRBV5-1 to TRBJ2-7; D is perhaps TRBD1 (5 bases). Trimming stripped 3 bases from V and 0 bases from J, with 13 bases between. CDR1 is SGHRS, CDR2 YFSETQ, per germline. The CDR3 spans 15 residues. The CDR3 spells CASSWTGQVSYEQYF. DNA for the CDR3: TGCGCCAGCAGCTGGACCGGACAAGTCTCCTACGAGCAGTACTTC.

The chain is built from TRBV27 and TRBJ1-1, with D maybe TRBD1 (5 bases). With 6 bases removed from V and 1 base from J, the gap between germline ends came to 9 bases. Germline assignment: CDR1 MNHEY and CDR2 SMNVEV (reference sequence). CDR3 length: 13 amino acids. The CDR3, as DNA: TGTGCCAGCAGAAGGGGCGAGAACACTGAAGCTTTCTTT. Amino acid sequence: CASRRGENTEAFF.

The chain uses TRBV4-1 and TRBJ1-1; a weak D match, TRBD1 (5 bases). This CDR3 contains 15 residues. Germline lookup yields CDR1 MGHRA and CDR2 YSYEKL. V was clipped by 0 bases and J by 5 bases, with 13 bases between them. CDR3 sequence reads: CASSQEVSRATEAFF. The CDR3 DNA follows: TGCGCCAGCAGCCAAGAGGTAAGCAGGGCGACTGAAGCTTTCTTT.

The gene calls are TRBV6-6 and TRBJ2-3; 13 nucleotides agree with TRBD2. Germline V gene sequence: CDR1 MNHNY, CDR2 SVGAGI (reference sequence). V gave up 9 bases and J gave up 10 bases; unmatched junction bases: 16. CDR3 size: 16 residues. The CDR3 DNA reads TGTGCCAGTATTCCCGCGACTAGCGGGGGGCCAATTCCGCAGTATTTT. The encoded protein is CASIPATSGGPIPQYF.

V gene TRBV15 combines with J gene TRBJ2-7; 10 bases align to TRBD1. Germline CDR1 and CDR2: LNHNV and YYDKDF (reference sequence). The V gene end was trimmed by 8 bases and the J gene end by 3 bases; junction bases not matched to a gene: 1. This CDR3 contains 12 residues. The CDR3 loop is CATGTGVYEQYF. CDR3 coding DNA: TGTGCCACCGGGACAGGGGTCTACGAGCAGTACTTC.

The chain links TRBV12-3 or TRBV12-4 to TRBJ2-7, with D unresolved. This CDR3 has 12 amino acids. The V end was cut by 3 bases, the J end by 5 bases, with 8 bases between. The CDR3 is CASSFGGDEQYF. The CDR3 DNA is TGTGCCAGCAGTTTCGGTGGTGACGAGCAGTACTTC.

The chain is built from TRBV2 and TRBJ2-7; D is ambiguous. Germline CDR1 reads SNHLY; CDR2 reads FYNNEI. With 7 bases removed from V and 0 bases from J, the gap between germline ends came to 10 bases. The CDR3 consists of 13 residues. CDR3: CASTPPSSYEQYF. CDR3 nucleotides: TGTGCCAGCACCCCACCTAGCTCCTACGAGCAGTACTTC.

The rearrangement links TRBV19 to TRBJ1-5, with D possibly being TRBD1 (5 bases). Germline CDR1 reads LNHDA; CDR2 reads SQIVND (reference sequence). CDR3 length: 14 amino acids. The V end lost 6 bases, the J end lost 4 bases, and 13 bases lay between the germline ends. CDR3 loop: CASRAQTVNQPQHF. DNA for the CDR3: TGTGCCAGTAGGGCCCAGACAGTGAATCAGCCCCAGCATTTT.

The chain couples TRBV10-3 to TRBJ1-1; TRBD1 aligns across 7 bases. The germline gives CDR1 ENHRY, CDR2 SYGVKD. This CDR3 is 15 amino acids long. With 2 bases clipped from V and 2 bases from J, the junction kept 5 bases outside the gene matches. CDR3 bases: TGTGCCATCAGTGAGCGGGACAGTGGTAACACTGAAGCTTTCTTT. Residues: CAISERDSGNTEAFF.

The V call is TRBV3-1 (or the pseudogene TRBV3-2), the J call TRBJ1-1; 7 bases map to TRBD1. Per the germline V gene, CDR1 is LGHDT and CDR2 is YNNKEL (reference sequence). The J segment lost 4 bases and the V segment lost 2 bases, leaving 7 bases of the junction unmatched. There are 15 residues in the CDR3. CDR3 region: CASSQPGTAGTEAFF. CDR3 DNA: TGTGCCAGCAGCCAACCTGGGACAGCGGGCACTGAAGCTTTCTTT.

The gene calls are TRBV4-2 and TRBJ2-3, with TRBD2 as a possible D gene (7 bases). The CDR3 is 17 residues long. Germline V gives CDR1 LGHNA, CDR2 YNFKEQ. Deletions cut 0 bases from V and 3 bases from J, with 16 bases between. The CDR3 region has the DNA TGTGCCAGCAGCCAAGACTTAGGGGGGGCAGGGACAGATACGCAGTATTTT. This sequence encodes CASSQDLGGAGTDTQYF.

The chain uses TRBV6-5 and TRBJ1-1; 7 bases fit TRBD1. V lost 5 bases to trimming and J lost 4 bases; unmatched junction nucleotides: 7. The germline V gene has CDR1 MNHEY and CDR2 SVGAGI. This CDR3 is built from 14 residues. The CDR3 sequence: CASSQSRGVTEAFF. CDR3 DNA sequence: TGTGCCAGCAGTCAAAGCAGGGGGGTCACTGAAGCTTTCTTT.

The genes are TRBV4-1 and TRBJ1-1, with unresolved D. Germline V CDR1 and CDR2: MGHRA, YSYEKL. CDR3 length: 14 amino acids. V lost 1 base and J lost 1, with 7 bases in between. The CDR3 nucleotides read TGCGCCAGCAGCCAAGGGGCCTCGAACACTGAAGCTTTCTTT. Protein sequence: CASSQGASNTEAFF.

This chain joins TRBV3-1 (or the pseudogene TRBV3-2) and TRBJ1-1; no reliable D call. The ends were cut back, 2 bases at V and 1 base at J, with 8 bases in the middle. The germline CDR1 and CDR2 sequences are LGHDT and YNNKEL (reference sequence). This CDR3 has 14 residues. The CDR3 nucleotides read TGTGCCAGCAGCCAATCTGGGCAGAACACTGAAGCTTTCTTT. Its protein is CASSQSGQNTEAFF.